Below, 24 T cell receptor beta chains from the same sample are listed, as sequenced in a study of shared clonotypes between healthy human individuals (TCRdb year 2020). CD8 naive samples consisted of CD45RO-negative cells that were positively selected for CCR7, yielding a CD45RA+CCR7+ population without TemRA cells. Receptors were amplified or captured by the immunoSEQ multiplex PCR assay. Sourced from immuneACCESS, this table was stored by TCRdb with only in-frame sequences that have V and J called. A share of the clones is absent; for the studies checked, an unresolved V gene accounts for under half, and the remainder has no known explanation. A total of about 680,000 clones appear in this sample, just over 90% of them only once. About a quarter of the sample is held by the ten biggest clonotypes. Sample: naive CD8+ T cells sorted from blood. The sample's cell subset or site label, in plain terms: CD45RA+CCR7+. These receptors originate from a man aged 30 to 39 in good health.

This sequence joins TRBV7-9 and TRBJ2-3, with unresolved D. This CDR3 has 13 amino acids. Germline V lookup: CDR1 SEHNR, CDR2 FQNEAQ (reference sequence). Trimming cost V 5 bases and J 2 bases, with 8 bases left between them. Here the CDR3 DNA reads TGTGCCAGCAGCCACCCTCACACAGATACGCAGTATTTT. Amino acid sequence: CASSHPHTDTQYF.

The chain couples TRBV7-9 to TRBJ2-2; 8 bases are a match to TRBD1. Germline lookup yields CDR1 SEHNR and CDR2 FQNEAQ (reference sequence). This CDR3 is built from 17 residues. V was clipped by 5 bases and J by 2 bases; unmatched bases: 10. CDR3 nucleotides: TGTGCCAGCAGCCTAAATTCAGGGGGCCCAAACACCGGGGAGCTGTTTTTT. Translating it yields CASSLNSGGPNTGELFF.

J is TRBJ1-1 and V is TRBV29-1; D gene uncertain. Germline V gene data show CDR1 as SQVTM and CDR2 as ANQGSEA. V dropped 0 bases and J dropped 0 bases, with 8 bases sitting between them. The CDR3 consists of 14 residues. The CDR3 reads CSVEDLTMNTEAFF. In DNA, the CDR3 is TGCAGCGTTGAAGATCTCACTATGAACACTGAAGCTTTCTTT.

This clone was counted once. The gene calls are TRBV5-6 and TRBJ1-2; tentative D call: TRBD1 (5 bases). The V end lost 5 bases, the J end lost 2 bases, and 25 bases lay between the germline ends. The CDR3 is 18 residues long. The germline gives CDR1 SGHDT, CDR2 YYEEEE. Written as DNA, the CDR3 is TGTGCCAGCAGTCAAAATTTCCGTCCCGGGGCCGGCAACTATGGCTACACCTTC. This sequence encodes CASSQNFRPGAGNYGYTF.

This clone was detected a few times. The chain joins TRBV5-5 to TRBJ1-1, with TRBD1 matching over 9 bases. The J segment lost 5 bases and the V segment lost 6 bases, leaving 5 bases of the junction unmatched. Germline values: CDR1 SGHKS, CDR2 YYEKEE (reference sequence). This CDR3 region has 13 residues. The CDR3 loop is CASTGTGHTEAFF. Here the CDR3 DNA reads TGTGCCAGCACCGGGACAGGGCATACTGAAGCTTTCTTT.

The chain uses TRBV19 and TRBJ2-7; TRBD2 agrees at 7 bases. The CDR3 contains 16 residues. V lost 5 bases, J lost 6 bases, and 16 bases stayed unmatched. The germline V gene encodes CDR1 LNHDA and CDR2 SQIVND (reference sequence). The CDR3 DNA sequence: TGTGCCAGTAGTCTCCCCTTCGGGGAAGCGGGGACCGAGCAGTACTTC. Translated: CASSLPFGEAGTEQYF.

The gene calls are TRBV27 and TRBJ1-1, with TRBD1 matching 7 bases. Per the germline V gene, CDR1 is MNHEY and CDR2 is SMNVEV (reference sequence). The CDR3 is made up of 15 amino acids. The ends lost 5 bases at V and 0 bases at J; junction bases unmatched: 6. The CDR3 DNA follows: TGTGCCAGCAGTCCGTTGGGACAGTTGAACACTGAAGCTTTCTTT. This translates into CASSPLGQLNTEAFF.

The rearrangement joins TRBV10-1 to TRBJ2-7; TRBD2 aligns across 9 bases. CDR1 WNHNN and CDR2 SYGVQD come from the germline V gene (reference sequence). V was clipped by 3 bases and J by 0 bases; unmatched bases: 6. This CDR3 spans 16 amino acids. CDR3 region: CASSDRLAGSSYEQYF. CDR3 nucleotides: TGCGCCAGCAGTGACCGTCTAGCGGGGAGCTCCTACGAGCAGTACTTC.

Remarks on this clone: Other DNA sequences in the sample encode the same CDR3. The chain carries TRBV27 and TRBJ1-4; D is uncertain. V was trimmed by 3 bases and J by 0 bases, leaving 5 bases between them. Per the germline V gene, CDR1 is MNHEY and CDR2 is SMNVEV (reference sequence). This CDR3 is built from 14 residues. In DNA, the CDR3 is TGTGCCAGCAGTTTGCTTTCAACTAATGAAAAACTGTTTTTT. This sequence encodes CASSLLSTNEKLFF.

CDR3 in DNA: TGTGCCATAAAGGCGCAGGGTACCCACGAGCAGTACTTC. Protein sequence: CAIKAQGTHEQYF. V is TRBV7-9 and J is TRBJ2-7; tentatively, D is TRBD1 (5 bases). Trimming took 10 bases from V and 5 from J, leaving 18 bases between them. The CDR3 is 13 residues long. Germline V gives CDR1 SEHNR, CDR2 FQNEAQ (reference sequence).

The genes are TRBV10-2 and TRBJ2-5; 7 nucleotides align to TRBD1. The CDR3 is 15 residues long. Germline CDR1 reads WSHSY; CDR2 reads SAAADI. The V segment lost 4 bases and the J segment 4 bases; nucleotides outside the gene matches: 9. The CDR3 region is CASSGQGLDGETQYF. CDR3 DNA sequence: TGCGCCAGCAGTGGACAGGGTCTAGATGGAGAGACCCAGTACTTC.

Comment on this clone: A much larger clone differs from this one at a single base, so this may be a read error. At the DNA level, this CDR3 is encoded by other sequences in the same sample as well. The chain couples TRBV9 to TRBJ2-1, with D uncertain. Germline V gives CDR1 SGDLS, CDR2 YYNGEE. V shed 3 bases and J shed 9 bases, with 4 bases lying between them. The CDR3 contains 10 residues. CDR3 bases: TGTGCCAGCAGCGGGAGTGAGCAGTTCTTC. It specifies CASSGSEQFF.

The genes are TRBV5-1 and TRBJ2-1; D is uncertain. CDR1 and CDR2 (germline): SGHRS, YFSETQ. The CDR3 consists of 15 residues. Between the trimmed V and J ends, which lost 5 bases and 0 bases, there was a span of 12 bases. The CDR3, as DNA: TGCGCCAGCAGGTTCGACTTAGACTCCTACAATGAGCAGTTCTTC. It specifies CASRFDLDSYNEQFF. The full variable domain, rest sourced from reference TRBV5-1 and TRBJ2-1, is KAGVTQTPRYLIKTRGQQVTLSCSPISGHRSVSWYQQTPGQGLQFLFEYFSETQRNKGNFPGRFSGRQFSNSRSEMNVSTLELGDSALYLCASRFDLDSYNEQFFGPGTRLTVL.

This clone was seen once. The chain couples TRBV9 to TRBJ2-3; D not certain. Germline CDR1 reads SGDLS; CDR2 reads YYNGEE. CDR3 length equals 15 residues. Trimming cost V 0 bases and J 2 bases, with 10 bases left between them. CDR3 region: CASSVVGDLTDTQYF. CDR3 coding DNA: TGTGCCAGCAGCGTAGTTGGGGATCTCACAGATACGCAGTATTTT.

The CDR3 DNA reads TGCAGCGTTGCGGACCTCACCGGGGAGCTGTTTTTT. Translated, it gives CSVADLTGELFF. This chain uses TRBV29-1 with TRBJ2-2, with D unclear. This CDR3 is 12 amino acids long. The V end was cut by 4 bases, the J end by 4 bases, with 7 bases between. The germline V gene encodes CDR1 SQVTM and CDR2 ANQGSEA.

The V gene is TRBV7-9, the J gene TRBJ2-7; 8 nucleotides match TRBD1. V lost 5 bases, J lost 1 base, and 13 bases stayed unmatched. The CDR3 is made up of 17 amino acids. CDR1 is SEHNR and CDR2 is FQNEAQ in the germline V gene (reference sequence). The CDR3 sequence is CASSPGGHQGFSYEQYF. The CDR3 DNA reads TGTGCCAGCAGCCCAGGGGGCCACCAGGGATTTTCCTACGAGCAGTACTTC.

V is TRBV7-2 and J is TRBJ2-7, with a possible D match to TRBD1 (7 bases). CDR1 SGHTA and CDR2 FQGNSA come from the germline V gene. With 1 base removed from V and 1 base from J, the gap between germline ends came to 11 bases. CDR3 length: 15 amino acids. The CDR3 region is CASSLGGDSSYEQYF. The DNA of the CDR3 is TGTGCCAGCAGCTTAGGCGGGGACAGTTCCTACGAGCAGTACTTC. The entire variable domain, with the rest obtained from reference TRBV7-2 and TRBJ2-7, is as follows: GAGVSQSPSNKVTEKGKDVELRCDPISGHTALYWYRQSLGQGLEFLIYFQGNSAPDKSGLPSDRFSAERTGGSVSTLTIQRTQQEDSAVYLCASSLGGDSSYEQYFGPGTRLTVT.

This clone was picked up one time. V is TRBV7-9 and J is TRBJ2-7, with D perhaps given as TRBD1 or TRBD2 (5 bases each). Germline V lookup: CDR1 SEHNR, CDR2 FQNEAQ (reference sequence). Trimming shortened V by 5 bases and J by 3 bases, and 17 bases separated the two germline ends. CDR3 size: 15 residues. The DNA of the CDR3 is TGTGCCAGCAGCGACGGGGCTATCGGGAACTACGAGCAGTACTTC. This gives the protein CASSDGAIGNYEQYF.

This clone was counted a single time. This chain links TRBV5-4 with TRBJ2-3; D unclear. V was clipped by 7 bases and J by 2 bases, with 8 bases between them. This CDR3 contains 12 residues. Germline CDR1 reads SGHNT; CDR2 reads YYREEE (reference sequence). The CDR3 region is CASHETTDTQYF. The CDR3 DNA reads as TGTGCCAGCCATGAGACCACAGATACGCAGTATTTT.

The chain carries TRBV27 and TRBJ2-7, with 8 bases identical to TRBD2. J was trimmed by 3 bases and V by 0 bases; bases with no gene match: 4. The CDR3 has 15 amino acids. Per the germline V gene, CDR1 is MNHEY and CDR2 is SMNVEV (reference sequence). CDR3 residues: CASSLSIAGSYEQYF. The CDR3 DNA is TGTGCCAGCAGTTTATCAATAGCGGGAAGCTACGAGCAGTACTTC.

This chain links TRBV4-3 with TRBJ2-1; 9 bases are a match to TRBD2. The CDR3 consists of 15 residues. Germline CDR1 LGHNA, CDR2 YSLEER. V lost 4 bases, J lost 12 bases, and 13 bases stayed unmatched. In DNA form, the CDR3 reads TGCGCCAGCAGCCCTGTCGTCCAGCGGGAGGATGGGCAGTTCTTC. Translation gives CASSPVVQREDGQFF.

For the CDR3, the DNA is TGTGCCAGCAGTCCCCCGGTAGGGTCCTACAATGAGCAGTTCTTC. As protein: CASSPPVGSYNEQFF. This chain uses TRBV28 with TRBJ2-1, with D unresolved. Trimming pared 5 bases from V and 1 base from J, leaving 12 bases between. The length of the CDR3 is 15 residues. Germline V gene lookup returns CDR1 MDHEN and CDR2 SYDVKM.

The chain couples TRBV23-1 to TRBJ2-1; 10 positions agree with TRBD1. TRBV23-1 carries the ORF label, with uncertain function. V was pared by 4 bases and J by 7 bases, with 7 bases of the junction left unmatched. This CDR3 is 15 amino acids long. CDR3 DNA sequence: TGCGCCAGCAGTCTCCGGGACAGGGGATATAATGAGCAGTTCTTC. Protein sequence: CASSLRDRGYNEQFF.

The chain joins TRBV28 to TRBJ2-5, with D perhaps matching TRBD2 (5 bases). Trimming removed 7 bases from V and 3 bases from J, with 12 bases in between. CDR3 length equals 13 residues. Germline assignment: CDR1 MDHEN and CDR2 SYDVKM. The CDR3 loop is CASKLPGEETQYF. CDR3 coding DNA: TGTGCCAGCAAACTACCCGGGGAAGAGACCCAGTACTTC.